These 28 T cell receptor beta chains were all obtained from the same sample, sequenced in a study of naive and memory T cell subsets. Findings and limits, study-wide: Naive repertoires, especially CD8, held a few larger clonotypes, possibly memory cells re-expressing CD45RA.

An equimolar mix of two oligonucleotides served as the beta constant-region primer for TRBC1 and TRBC2. The ligated cDNA underwent four PCR rounds using SP2 and nested alpha and beta constant-region primers. TCRdb reprocessed the UMI-ligation and nested PCR reads with MiXCR, giving one entry per CDR3 protein. The table has 150,000 or so distinct CDR3 sequences, over 20% seen once. No antigen is known for these receptors. The sample consisted of naive CD4+ T cells from blood. The receptors were sampled from a human donor in good health.

The chain uses TRBV5-1 and TRBJ2-1; 7 positions agree with TRBD2. Germline CDR1 reads SGHRS; CDR2 reads YFSETQ. There are 16 residues in the CDR3. V dropped 5 bases and J dropped 4; count of bases not matched to a gene: 12. The CDR3 spells CASSGLGGLTYNEQFF. CDR3 nucleotides: TGCGCCAGCAGTGGCCTGGGGGGACTAACATACAATGAGCAGTTCTTC.

V is TRBV20-1 and J is TRBJ2-3, with 7 bases matching TRBD2. Germline trimming cut 0 bases from V and 2 bases from J; bases unmatched to any gene: 8. The CDR3 length is 16 residues. From germline, CDR1 is DFQATT and CDR2 SNEGSKA (reference sequence). CDR3 region: CSARDPASGHTDTQYF. CDR3 nucleotide sequence: TGCAGTGCTAGAGATCCGGCTAGCGGACACACAGATACGCAGTATTTT.

This clonotype was counted a few times. The chain joins TRBV7-9 to TRBJ2-7, with TRBD1 matching over 9 bases. Germline V CDR1 and CDR2: SEHNR, FQNEAQ (reference sequence). The V segment lost 5 bases and the J segment 3 bases; nucleotides outside the gene matches: 14. The CDR3 extends over 17 amino acids. As DNA, the CDR3 is TGTGCCAGCAGCGGCCGACAGGGGGGAACGAGCCTCTACGAGCAGTACTTC. Its translation: CASSGRQGGTSLYEQYF.

This chain joins TRBV3-1 and TRBJ1-1; 11 bases agree with TRBD1. The V segment lost 4 bases and the J segment 0 bases; nucleotides outside the gene matches: 4. The CDR3 has 16 amino acids. Looked up from germline, CDR1 is LGHDT and CDR2 is YNNKEL (reference sequence). The CDR3 DNA sequence: TGTGCCAGCAGCCGGACAGGGGGCCCACTGAACACTGAAGCTTTCTTT. Amino acids: CASSRTGGPLNTEAFF.

The chain employs TRBV27 and TRBJ2-3; D not certain. Trimming took 3 bases from V and 1 from J, leaving 11 bases between them. The CDR3 is 15 residues long. In germline, CDR1 is MNHEY, CDR2 SMNVEV (reference sequence). CDR3 sequence: CASSFKTGGTDTQYF. Here the CDR3 DNA reads TGTGCCAGCAGTTTCAAAACGGGTGGCACAGATACGCAGTATTTT.

V is TRBV3-1 and J is TRBJ2-3; possible D gene TRBD2, 5 bases. The germline V and J ends were trimmed by 1 base and 3 bases, with 11 bases remaining between them. The CDR3 spans 15 residues. Germline CDR1 LGHDT, CDR2 YNNKEL (reference sequence). For the CDR3, the DNA is TGTGCCAGCAGCCAAGGACGGAGGCAGACAGATACGCAGTATTTT. It translates to CASSQGRRQTDTQYF.

This clonotype was detected a few times. The rearrangement uses TRBV3-1 and TRBJ2-7, with unresolved D. This CDR3 has 12 residues. Germline lookup yields CDR1 LGHDT and CDR2 YNNKEL (reference sequence). Trimming left V 1 base short and J 2 bases short, with 3 bases between. This CDR3 is CASSQATYEQYF. The DNA of the CDR3 is TGTGCCAGCAGCCAAGCGACCTACGAGCAGTACTTC.

The rearrangement links TRBV5-1 to TRBJ2-2; a possible D gene is TRBD1 (6 bases). The V gene's germline CDR1 is SGHRS and CDR2 YFSETQ. Trimming removed 4 bases at V and 5 bases at J, with 9 bases between. This CDR3 comprises 13 residues. DNA for the CDR3: TGCGCCAGCAGCGGGCAGGGGACCGGGGAGCTGTTTTTT. Amino acid sequence: CASSGQGTGELFF. Complete variable domain (other parts from reference TRBV5-1 and TRBJ2-2): KAGVTQTPRYLIKTRGQQVTLSCSPISGHRSVSWYQQTPGQGLQFLFEYFSETQRNKGNFPGRFSGRQFSNSRSEMNVSTLELGDSALYLCASSGQGTGELFFGEGSRLTVL.

This rearrangement joins TRBV28 to TRBJ2-7; tentatively, D is TRBD1 (7 bases). The CDR3 length is 15 residues. Germline values: CDR1 MDHEN, CDR2 SYDVKM. V lost 4 bases and J 3 bases, leaving 16 bases between the germline ends. The CDR3 is CASSSHQGGGYEQYF. CDR3 nucleotides: TGTGCCAGCAGTTCACATCAGGGGGGTGGCTACGAGCAGTACTTC.

The chain uses TRBV5-1 and TRBJ1-2; D remains unclear. The CDR3 sequence is 13 residues long. V was trimmed by 3 bases and J by 7 bases, leaving 13 bases between them. From germline, CDR1 is SGHRS and CDR2 YFSETQ. CDR3 region: CASSSGVRPGYTF. DNA of the CDR3: TGCGCCAGCAGCTCGGGAGTTCGGCCTGGCTACACCTTC.

This clonotype was observed a single time. The chain recombines TRBV12-3 or TRBV12-4 with TRBJ2-5; 8 nucleotides agree with TRBD1. J gave up 4 bases and V 3 bases, and 1 base lay outside the gene matches. This CDR3 spans 13 amino acids. CDR3 region: CASSFGTGETQYF. CDR3 DNA sequence: TGTGCCAGCAGTTTCGGGACAGGAGAGACCCAGTACTTC.

The chain links TRBV14 to TRBJ1-6; 7 bases map to TRBD1. Germline CDR1 reads SGHDN; CDR2 reads FVKESK. V trimming: 3 bases; J trimming: 4 bases; junction bases outside the gene matches: 3. This CDR3 comprises 15 residues. The CDR3 DNA reads TGTGCCAGCAGCCACTCAGGGGGATATAATTCACCCCTCCACTTT. Translated, it gives CASSHSGGYNSPLHF.

This clonotype was counted only a few times. The V gene is TRBV12-5, the J gene TRBJ2-3; 8 bases fit TRBD2. There are 15 residues in the CDR3. Germline trimming cut 2 bases from V and 3 bases from J; bases unmatched to any gene: 4. Per germline, CDR1 LGHNT and CDR2 FRNRAP. The CDR3 nucleotides read TGTGCTAGTGGTTTGAGCGGGAGCCCGACAGATACGCAGTATTTT. Encoded protein: CASGLSGSPTDTQYF.

Notes on this clonotype: Its ends do not fully match the called genes, so a read error is possible. The chain is built from TRBV12-3 or TRBV12-4 and TRBJ2-1; 10 bases align to TRBD2. There are 15 residues in the CDR3. CDR3 nucleotide sequence: TGTGCCAGCAGTATAGCGGGGGGTTCCTACAATGAGCAGTTCTTC. Translating gives CASSIAGGSYNEQFF.

The chain couples TRBV29-1 to TRBJ2-1; 11 nucleotides align to TRBD2. The CDR3 runs to 15 residues. Germline loops: CDR1 SQVTM, CDR2 ANQGSEA. The CDR3 loop is CIARTGTSGSNEQFF. Written as DNA, the CDR3 is TGCATCGCCAGGACCGGGACTAGCGGCAGCAATGAGCAGTTCTTC.

The chain has TRBV30 and TRBJ2-1; D remains unclear. Germline assignment: CDR1 GTSNPN and CDR2 SVGIG (reference sequence). The CDR3 covers 12 residues. V lost 4 bases, J lost 4 bases, and 8 bases lay in between. For the CDR3, the DNA is TGTGCCTGGAATAAGGATTACAATGAGCAGTTCTTC. This translates into CAWNKDYNEQFF.

The CDR3 protein is CSARDLNKGGQPQHF. CDR3 DNA: TGCAGTGCTAGAGACCTTAACAAGGGCGGGCAGCCCCAGCATTTT. The chain joins TRBV20-1 to TRBJ1-5; no clear D gene. This CDR3 is built from 15 residues. V was cut by 0 bases and J by 7 bases, with 16 bases left in between. Germline CDR1 and CDR2: DFQATT and SNEGSKA (reference sequence).

The V call is TRBV7-8, the J call TRBJ2-6; no clear D gene. The CDR3 is 17 amino acids. Germline-derived CDR1 and CDR2 are SGHVS and FQNEAQ. The V and J ends lost 4 bases and 2 bases respectively, with 15 bases between them. The CDR3 DNA is TGTGCCAGCAGCTGGACCAGAGACCTTGCTGGGGCCAACGTCCTGACTTTC. It specifies CASSWTRDLAGANVLTF.

J is TRBJ2-2 and V is TRBV24-1; TRBD1 aligns across 7 bases. The germline gives CDR1 KGHDR, CDR2 SFDVKD. V trimming: 4 bases; J trimming: 8 bases; junction bases outside the gene matches: 3. The CDR3 is 13 amino acids. CDR3 sequence reads: CATSEQGRGELFF. The CDR3 DNA sequence: TGTGCCACCAGTGAACAGGGGCGGGGGGAGCTGTTTTTT.

The chain has TRBV28 and TRBJ2-5, with D possibly matching TRBD1 (6 bases). V was shortened by 6 bases and J by 5 bases, with 19 bases between the two germline ends. The CDR3 contains 15 residues. In germline, CDR1 is MDHEN, CDR2 SYDVKM. CDR3 sequence reads: CASRSDSHQWETQYF. DNA for the CDR3: TGTGCCAGCAGGTCGGACAGTCATCAATGGGAGACCCAGTACTTC.

This clonotype was seen repeatedly, ten times or more. The V gene is TRBV29-1, the J gene TRBJ1-2; D not certain. Germline-derived CDR1 and CDR2 are SQVTM and ANQGSEA. Trimming removed 1 base from V and 8 bases from J, with 11 bases in between. The CDR3 consists of 12 residues. CDR3 sequence: CSVEVTGYGYTF. The CDR3 DNA reads as TGCAGCGTTGAAGTAACGGGGTACGGCTACACCTTC. Full variable domain (remainder filled in from reference TRBV29-1 and TRBJ1-2): SAVISQKPSRDICQRGTSLTIQCQVDSQVTMMFWYRQQPGQSLTLIATANQGSEATYESGFVIDKFPISRPNLTFSTLTVSNMSPEDSSIYLCSVEVTGYGYTFGSGTRLTVV.

This clonotype turned up a few times. This chain uses TRBV27 with TRBJ2-2; 12 bases are shared with TRBD2. Germline V gives CDR1 MNHEY, CDR2 SMNVEV (reference sequence). The CDR3 sequence is 17 residues long. Germline trimming cut 2 bases from V and 4 bases from J; bases unmatched to any gene: 5. The CDR3 is CASSLPRLAGVTGELFF. DNA for the CDR3: TGTGCCAGCAGTTTACCCCGACTAGCGGGAGTCACCGGGGAGCTGTTTTTT.

This clonotype was seen repeatedly, ten times or more. The chain employs TRBV19 and TRBJ1-4; 8 bases are a match to TRBD1. CDR1 is LNHDA, CDR2 SQIVND, per germline (reference sequence). Losses at the gene ends were 6 bases for V and 7 bases for J; bases not matched to a gene: 7. The CDR3 length is 14 residues. CDR3 amino acids: CASRPGQEVEKLFF. In DNA form, the CDR3 reads TGTGCCAGTAGACCGGGACAGGAGGTTGAAAAACTGTTTTTT.

This clonotype has ten or more counts. The chain joins TRBV12-5 to TRBJ2-5; D call uncertain. V lost 7 bases and J 2 bases, leaving 14 bases between the germline ends. Germline CDR1 LGHNT, CDR2 FRNRAP. This CDR3 is built from 14 residues. The DNA of the CDR3 is TGTGCTAGTGCTCAACCGTACGGGCAAGAGACCCAGTACTTC. This gives the protein CASAQPYGQETQYF.

V and J are TRBV7-2 and TRBJ2-3, with 10 bases identical to TRBD2. The CDR3 has 19 residues. The ends lost 1 base at V and 2 bases at J; junction bases unmatched: 12. Germline V CDR1 and CDR2: SGHTA, FQGNSA. The CDR3 loop is CASSLVASGSSWATDTQYF. As DNA, the CDR3 is TGTGCCAGCAGCTTAGTGGCTAGCGGGAGCTCCTGGGCCACAGATACGCAGTATTTT.

This rearrangement joins TRBV14 to TRBJ2-3; TRBD2 matches at 8 bases. Germline CDR1 SGHDN, CDR2 FVKESK. The V gene end was trimmed by 0 bases and the J gene end by 0 bases; junction bases not matched to a gene: 8. This CDR3 spans 18 amino acids. The CDR3 sequence is CASSQDLGSGISTDTQYF. For the CDR3, the DNA is TGTGCCAGCAGCCAAGATCTGGGTAGCGGGATTAGCACAGATACGCAGTATTTT.

Worth noting for this clonotype: Just one base apart from a much larger clone, this may be a read error. The chain links TRBV6-1 to TRBJ1-5, with unresolved D. Germline V gene sequence: CDR1 MNHNS, CDR2 SASEGT. CDR3 size: 15 residues. CDR3 DNA sequence: TGTGTCAGCAGTGAAGGGAGGGTTAGCAATCAGCCCCAGCATTTT. Translated, it gives CVSSEGRVSNQPQHF.

This chain connects TRBV30 to TRBJ2-3; D call uncertain. Germline CDR1 GTSNPN, CDR2 SVGIG (reference sequence). CDR3 size: 12 residues. V lost 5 bases and J lost 1, with 7 bases in between. The CDR3 nucleotides read TGTGCCTGGCGTGGAGGCACAGATACGCAGTATTTT. Translating gives CAWRGGTDTQYF. Using reference TRBV30 and TRBJ2-3 for the parts outside the CDR3, the full variable domain is SQTIHQWPATLVQPVGSPLSLECTVEGTSNPNLYWYRQAAGRGLQLLFYSVGIGQISSEVPQNLSASRPQDRQFILSSKKLLLSDSGFYLCAWRGGTDTQYFGPGTRLTVL.